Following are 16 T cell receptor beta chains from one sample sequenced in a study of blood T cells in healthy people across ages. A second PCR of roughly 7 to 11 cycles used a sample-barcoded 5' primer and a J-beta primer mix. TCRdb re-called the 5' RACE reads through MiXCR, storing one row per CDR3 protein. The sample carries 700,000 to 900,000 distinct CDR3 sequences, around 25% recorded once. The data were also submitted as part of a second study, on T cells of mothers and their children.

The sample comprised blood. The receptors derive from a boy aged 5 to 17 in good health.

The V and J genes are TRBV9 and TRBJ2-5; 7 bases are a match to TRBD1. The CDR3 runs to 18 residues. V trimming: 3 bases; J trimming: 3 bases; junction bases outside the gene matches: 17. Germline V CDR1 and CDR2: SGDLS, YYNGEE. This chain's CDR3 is CASSGAKQGNNGEETQYF. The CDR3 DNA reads TGTGCCAGCAGCGGCGCCAAACAGGGGAATAACGGGGAAGAGACCCAGTACTTC. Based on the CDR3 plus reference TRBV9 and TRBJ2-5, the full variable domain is DSGVTQTPKHLITATGQRVTLRCSPRSGDLSVYWYQQSLDQGLQFLIQYYNGEERAKGNILERFSAQQFPDLHSELNLSSLELGDSALYFCASSGAKQGNNGEETQYFGPGTRLLVL.

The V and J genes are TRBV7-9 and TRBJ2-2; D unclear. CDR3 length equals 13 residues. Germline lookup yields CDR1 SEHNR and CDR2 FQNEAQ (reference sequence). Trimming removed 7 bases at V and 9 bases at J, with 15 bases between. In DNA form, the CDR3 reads TGTGCCAGCACGGAAGCCCCGGCCAGGGAGCTGTTTTTT. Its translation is CASTEAPARELFF.

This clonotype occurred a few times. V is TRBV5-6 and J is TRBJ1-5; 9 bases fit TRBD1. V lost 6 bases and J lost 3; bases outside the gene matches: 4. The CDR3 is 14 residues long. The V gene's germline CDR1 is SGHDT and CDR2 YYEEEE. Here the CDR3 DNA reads TGTGCCAGCACCCGGACAGGGGACAATCAGCCCCAGCATTTT. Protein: CASTRTGDNQPQHF.

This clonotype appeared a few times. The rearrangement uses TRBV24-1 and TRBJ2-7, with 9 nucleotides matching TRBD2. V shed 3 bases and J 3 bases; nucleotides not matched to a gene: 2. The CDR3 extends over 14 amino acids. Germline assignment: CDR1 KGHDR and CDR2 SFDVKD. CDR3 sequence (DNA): TGTGCCACCAGTGATACGCGGGGGGGCTACGAGCAGTACTTC. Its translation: CATSDTRGGYEQYF.

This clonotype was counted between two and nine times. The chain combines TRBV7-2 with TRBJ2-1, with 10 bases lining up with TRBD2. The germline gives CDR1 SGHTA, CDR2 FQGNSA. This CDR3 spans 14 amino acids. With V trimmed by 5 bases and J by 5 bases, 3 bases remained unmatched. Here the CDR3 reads CASSRLAGDNEQFF. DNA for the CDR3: TGTGCCAGCAGCCGACTAGCGGGTGACAATGAGCAGTTCTTC.

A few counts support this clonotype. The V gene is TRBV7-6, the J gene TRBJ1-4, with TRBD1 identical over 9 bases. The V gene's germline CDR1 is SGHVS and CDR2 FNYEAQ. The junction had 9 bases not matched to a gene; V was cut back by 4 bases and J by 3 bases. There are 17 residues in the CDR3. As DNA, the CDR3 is TGTGCCAGCAGCTCTCACAGGGGGCGCGAGTCTAATGAAAAACTGTTTTTT. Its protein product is CASSSHRGRESNEKLFF.

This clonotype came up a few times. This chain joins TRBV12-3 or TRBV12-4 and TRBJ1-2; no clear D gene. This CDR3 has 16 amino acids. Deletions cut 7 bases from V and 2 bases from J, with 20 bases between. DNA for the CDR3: TGTGCCAGCACTCGGGGTGGCACGGCCTTCAACTATGGCTACACCTTC. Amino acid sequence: CASTRGGTAFNYGYTF.

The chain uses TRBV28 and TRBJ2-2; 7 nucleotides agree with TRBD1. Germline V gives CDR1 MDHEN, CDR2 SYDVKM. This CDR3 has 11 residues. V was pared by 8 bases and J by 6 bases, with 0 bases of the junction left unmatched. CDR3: CASGTAGELFF. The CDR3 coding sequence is TGTGCCAGCGGGACAGCCGGGGAGCTGTTTTTT.

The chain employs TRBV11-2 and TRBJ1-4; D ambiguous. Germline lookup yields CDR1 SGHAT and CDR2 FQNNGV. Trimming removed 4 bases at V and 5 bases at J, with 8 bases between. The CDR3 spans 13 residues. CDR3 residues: CASSSHPNEKLFF. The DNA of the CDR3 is TGTGCCAGCAGCTCGCACCCGAATGAAAAACTGTTTTTT. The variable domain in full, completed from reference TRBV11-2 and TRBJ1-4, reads EAGVAQSPRYKIIEKRQSVAFWCNPISGHATLYWYQQILGQGPKLLIQFQNNGVVDDSQLPKDRFSAERLKGVDSTLKIQPAKLEDSAVYLCASSSHPNEKLFFGSGTQLSVL.

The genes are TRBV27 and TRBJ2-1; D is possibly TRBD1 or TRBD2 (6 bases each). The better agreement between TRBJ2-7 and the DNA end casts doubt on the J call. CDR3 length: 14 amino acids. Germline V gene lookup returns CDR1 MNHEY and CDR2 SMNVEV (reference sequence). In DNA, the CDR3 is TGTGCCAGCAGTTTATCGCCGGGGGCCCACGGGCAGTACTTC. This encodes CASSLSPGAHGQYF.

CDR3: CSVEDLREEALSYNSPLHF. The CDR3 DNA sequence: TGCAGCGTTGAAGATCTTCGCGAGGAGGCCCTCTCCTATAATTCACCCCTCCACTTT. The chain uses TRBV29-1 and TRBJ1-6; D is undetermined. The CDR3 sequence is 19 residues long. The germline CDR1 and CDR2 sequences are SQVTM and ANQGSEA. The V end was cut by 0 bases, the J end by 0 bases, with 18 bases between.

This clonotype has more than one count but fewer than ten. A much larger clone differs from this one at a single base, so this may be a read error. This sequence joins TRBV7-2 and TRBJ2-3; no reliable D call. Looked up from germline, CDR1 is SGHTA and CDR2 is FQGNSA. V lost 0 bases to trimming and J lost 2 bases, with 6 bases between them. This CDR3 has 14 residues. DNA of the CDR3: TGTGCCAGCAGCTTAGCGGGGATCACAGATACGCAGTATTTT. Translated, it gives CASSLAGITDTQYF.

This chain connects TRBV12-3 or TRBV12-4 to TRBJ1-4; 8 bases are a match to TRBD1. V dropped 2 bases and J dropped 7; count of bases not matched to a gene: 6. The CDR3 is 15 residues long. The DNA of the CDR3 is TGTGCCAGCAGTTTACAGGGGGCGTGGGGTGAAAAACTGTTTTTT. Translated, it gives CASSLQGAWGEKLFF.

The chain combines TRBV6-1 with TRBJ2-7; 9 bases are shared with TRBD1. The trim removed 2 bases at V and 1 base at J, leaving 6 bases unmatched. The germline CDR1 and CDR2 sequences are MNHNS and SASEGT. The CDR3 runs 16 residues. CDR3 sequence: CASSELTGGGSYEQYF. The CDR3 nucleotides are TGTGCCAGCAGTGAATTAACAGGGGGCGGGTCCTACGAGCAGTACTTC.

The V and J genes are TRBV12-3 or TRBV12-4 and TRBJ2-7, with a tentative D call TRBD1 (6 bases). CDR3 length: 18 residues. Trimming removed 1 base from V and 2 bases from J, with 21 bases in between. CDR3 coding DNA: TGTGCCAGCAGTTTAGTGGTGGGACAATCAACCGCGACCTACGAGCAGTACTTC. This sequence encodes CASSLVVGQSTATYEQYF.

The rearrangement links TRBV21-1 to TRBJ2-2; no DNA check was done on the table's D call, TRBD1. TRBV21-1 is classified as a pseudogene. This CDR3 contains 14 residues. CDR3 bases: TGTGCCAGCACCGGACAGGCGAACACCGGGGAGCTGTTTTTT. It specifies CASTGQANTGELFF.